One and the same sample provided the 3 T cell receptor beta chains below, sequenced in a study of memory CD4+ T cells and cytomegalovirus serostatus. The table came from immunoSEQ multiplex PCR; TCRdb's copy has only in-frame clones and leaves some out. The sample consists of approximately 44,000 clones, over 65% of them appearing once. Single viable CD3+CD4+CD8-CD45RO+ cells were sorted as the memory CD4+ T cells. The sequencing sample was made of memory CD4+ T cells from blood. These receptors were obtained from an adult in good health and CMV-seronegative.

This clone showed up just once. The rearrangement uses TRBV5-1 and TRBJ2-1; TRBD2 aligns across 11 bases. Germline CDR1 is SGHRS and CDR2 is YFSETQ. With 3 bases clipped from V and 7 bases from J, the junction kept 9 bases outside the gene matches. This CDR3 comprises 16 residues. DNA for the CDR3: TGCGCCAGCAGCTCGTCACTAGCGGGGGAAGCAAATGAGCAGTTCTTC. Translation gives CASSSSLAGEANEQFF. Combining the CDR3 with reference TRBV5-1 and TRBJ2-1 gives the whole variable domain KAGVTQTPRYLIKTRGQQVTLSCSPISGHRSVSWYQQTPGQGLQFLFEYFSETQRNKGNFPGRFSGRQFSNSRSEMNVSTLELGDSALYLCASSSSLAGEANEQFFGPGTRLTVL.

The rearrangement uses TRBV30 and TRBJ2-7; weak D call: TRBD1 (7 bases). V lost 6 bases, J lost 4 bases, and 19 bases lay in between. The CDR3 sequence is 14 residues long. Germline assignment: CDR1 GTSNPN and CDR2 SVGIG (reference sequence). The CDR3, as DNA: TGTGCCTGTACTAAGACAGGGACTCGGTACGAGCAGTACTTC. It codes for CACTKTGTRYEQYF.

The chain has TRBV7-9 and TRBJ1-2; D is uncertain. The V and J ends lost 1 base and 8 bases respectively, with 14 bases between them. Germline loops: CDR1 SEHNR, CDR2 FQNEAQ (reference sequence). This CDR3 contains 14 residues. CDR3 loop: CASSLGAGMKGYTF. DNA of the CDR3: TGTGCCAGCAGCTTAGGGGCGGGAATGAAGGGCTACACCTTC. The whole variable domain, filled in from reference TRBV7-9 and TRBJ1-2, reads DTGVSQNPRHKITKRGQNVTFRCDPISEHNRLYWYRQTLGQGPEFLTYFQNEAQLEKSRLLSDRFSAERPKGSFSTLEIQRTEQGDSAMYLCASSLGAGMKGYTFGSGTRLTVV.